This passage covers 12 T cell receptor beta chains from one sample sequenced in a study of blood T cells in healthy people across ages. Through a sample-barcoded 5' primer and a J-beta primer mix, a second PCR was run for roughly 6 to 12 cycles. TCRdb called the 5' RACE reads again in MiXCR, with one record for every CDR3 protein. The table has fewer than 950,000 distinct CDR3 sequences, roughly 35% seen once; the top ten hold roughly 13%. The material sequenced was blood. The receptors come from a man aged 18 to 29 in good health.

A note on this clonotype: A much bigger clone sits one base away, suggesting this may be a read error. The chain has TRBV2 and TRBJ2-1; D may correspond to TRBD1 or TRBD2 (6 bases each). The V gene lost 8 bases and the J gene lost 11 bases, with 16 bases spanning the gap. Germline assignment: CDR1 SNHLY and CDR2 FYNNEI. The CDR3 has 12 residues. The DNA for the CDR3 is TGTGCCAGCGATGAGGGGGAGGATAAGCAGTTCTTC. Protein product: CASDEGEDKQFF.

Note on this clonotype: This could be a read error, since a much larger clone is one nucleotide away. The rearrangement links TRBV12-3 or TRBV12-4 to TRBJ2-5; D is unresolved. Trimming took 6 bases from V and 11 from J, leaving 13 bases between them. This CDR3 region has 11 residues. In DNA form, the CDR3 reads TGTGCCAGCAGCAATTCGGGCAAGCAGTACTTC. It translates to CASSNSGKQYF.

This clonotype was picked up a small number of times. The chain recombines TRBV7-2 with TRBJ1-4; weak D call: TRBD1 (5 bases). The CDR3 is made up of 15 amino acids. Looked up from germline, CDR1 is SGHTA and CDR2 is FQGNSA. The V gene lost 5 bases and the J gene lost 8 bases, with 18 bases spanning the gap. The CDR3 is CASSALRGLEEKLFF. The CDR3 coding sequence is TGTGCCAGCAGCGCTCTACGGGGCTTAGAGGAAAAACTGTTTTTT.

The CDR3 here is CASRAVDRRNTEAFF. CDR3 coding DNA: TGCGCCAGCAGGGCGGTGGACAGGCGAAACACTGAAGCTTTCTTT. The rearrangement uses TRBV4-1 and TRBJ1-1, with TRBD1 matching over 7 bases. CDR3 length: 15 residues. From germline, CDR1 is MGHRA and CDR2 YSYEKL. Unmatched junction bases numbered 9, after V lost 6 bases and J lost 2 bases.

In this sample, this clonotype turned up a few times. One end of the junction varies from germline; a read error may be responsible. This CDR3 is CAGSFRPIDYTF. The CDR3 bases are TGTGCCGGCAGTTTCCGCCCAATAGACTACACCTTC. This sequence joins TRBV27 and TRBJ1-2; D remains ambiguous. In germline, CDR1 is MNHEY, CDR2 SMNVEV (reference sequence). This CDR3 is built from 12 residues.

In this sample, this clonotype turned up a few times. The chain joins TRBV6-5 to TRBJ2-3; 10 bases fit TRBD2. Germline CDR1 reads MNHEY; CDR2 reads SVGAGI. V shed 3 bases and J 2 bases; nucleotides not matched to a gene: 8. The CDR3 is 17 amino acids. CDR3 loop: CASSYSLAGAYTDTQYF. Here the CDR3 DNA reads TGTGCCAGCAGTTATAGTCTAGCGGGGGCCTACACAGATACGCAGTATTTT.

The chain couples TRBV4-1 to TRBJ2-1; D gene uncertain. Trimming took 0 bases from V and 5 from J, leaving 8 bases between them. CDR3 size: 14 residues. Germline CDR1 reads MGHRA; CDR2 reads YSYEKL. DNA for the CDR3: TGCGCCAGCAGCCAAGAAAACAGAGACAATGAGCAGTTCTTC. It encodes CASSQENRDNEQFF.

This sequence joins TRBV12-3 or TRBV12-4 and TRBJ2-6; 10 bases line up with TRBD1. Unmatched junction bases numbered 5, after V lost 6 bases and J lost 0 bases. CDR3 size: 17 residues. The CDR3 DNA is TGTGCCAGCAGCCCCGGGACAGGGGTCTCTGGGGCCAACGTCCTGACTTTC. It yields the protein CASSPGTGVSGANVLTF.

This clonotype has only a few counts. The chain uses TRBV20-1 and TRBJ2-1; tentatively, D is TRBD1 (5 bases). The CDR3 spans 14 residues. Trimming took off 2 bases at V and 5 bases at J, with 13 bases between the two ends. Germline CDR1 DFQATT, CDR2 SNEGSKA (reference sequence). DNA for the CDR3: TGCAGTGCTAGATGGGGCCCACCCGACAATGAGCAGTTCTTC. Residues: CSARWGPPDNEQFF.

This clonotype was seen ten or more times. The V call is TRBV12-3 or TRBV12-4, the J call TRBJ2-3; D is perhaps TRBD1 (5 bases). Between the trimmed V and J ends, which lost 7 bases and 6 bases, there was a span of 17 bases. CDR3 length: 14 residues. The DNA for the CDR3 is TGTGCCAGCACCCGACAGAGTTCGGCGGATACGCAGTATTTT. This encodes CASTRQSSADTQYF.

This clonotype was picked up one time. This rearrangement joins TRBV12-3 or TRBV12-4 to TRBJ2-1; D is possibly TRBD2 (5 bases). The CDR3 runs to 14 residues. V shed 5 bases and J shed 13 bases, with 21 bases lying between them. CDR3 in amino acids: CASSPGLVTETQFF. The CDR3, as DNA: TGTGCCAGCAGTCCCGGACTGGTCACGGAGACCCAGTTCTTC.

V and J are TRBV5-6 and TRBJ2-5; no reliable D call. The CDR3 length is 13 residues. V was trimmed by 3 bases and J by 2 bases, leaving 8 bases between them. CDR1 and CDR2 from the germline V gene are SGHDT and YYEEEE. In DNA, the CDR3 is TGTGCCAGCAGCTCGAACAGTCAAGAGACCCAGTACTTC. It yields the protein CASSSNSQETQYF.